The 27 T cell receptor beta chains in this list originate from one sample, sequenced in a study of T cells in Graves' hyperthyroidism and ophthalmopathy. RNA transcripts served as the template for amplifying TCR beta CDR3 regions. The HTBI primer set served for first-round RT-PCR of the TCR CDR3. From the multiplex PCR reads, TCRdb called clonotypes with MiXCR, one entry per CDR3 protein. The data contain roughly 500,000 distinct CDR3 sequences, 22% of them singletons. The sample was blood. The source is a woman in her 70s with Graves' ophthalmopathy.

This clonotype turned up a few times. The chain links TRBV20-1 to TRBJ2-1; 7 bases line up with TRBD2. J lost 10 bases, V lost 0 bases, and 3 bases had no gene match. The CDR3 has 12 amino acids. The V gene's germline CDR1 is DFQATT and CDR2 SNEGSKA (reference sequence). The CDR3 sequence: CSARDRLAEQFF. DNA of the CDR3: TGCAGTGCTAGAGACCGACTAGCAGAGCAGTTCTTC.

V is TRBV7-2 and J is TRBJ2-5; the match to TRBD1 covers 10 bases. The germline gives CDR1 SGHTA, CDR2 FQGNSA. The CDR3 contains 15 residues. J was trimmed by 1 base and V by 5 bases; bases with no gene match: 4. Here the CDR3 reads CASSRRQGAQETQYF. The CDR3 DNA sequence: TGTGCCAGCAGCCGCCGACAGGGGGCCCAAGAGACCCAGTACTTC.

This chain joins TRBV27 and TRBJ2-5; D might be TRBD2 (6 bases). The germline gives CDR1 MNHEY, CDR2 SMNVEV (reference sequence). The germline V and J ends were trimmed by 6 bases and 3 bases, with 11 bases remaining between them. This CDR3 contains 13 residues. The CDR3 DNA follows: TGTGCCAGCAGAGTCTGGGGGGAAGAGACCCAGTACTTC. Protein: CASRVWGEETQYF.

J is TRBJ1-2 and V is TRBV5-5; no clear D. V was pared by 2 bases and J by 6 bases, with 17 bases between. The CDR3 contains 15 residues. From germline, CDR1 is SGHKS and CDR2 YYEKEE (reference sequence). This CDR3 is CASSLGDDWWDGYTF. CDR3 coding DNA: TGTGCCAGCAGCTTAGGTGACGATTGGTGGGATGGCTACACCTTC. The full variable domain, rest sourced from reference TRBV5-5 and TRBJ1-2, is DAGVTQSPTHLIKTRGQQVTLRCSPISGHKSVSWYQQVLGQGPQFIFQYYEKEERGRGNFPDRFSARQFPNYSSELNVNALLLGDSALYLCASSLGDDWWDGYTFGSGTRLTVV.

V usage is TRBV3-1 and J usage is TRBJ2-1; D is ambiguous. Germline CDR1 LGHDT, CDR2 YNNKEL (reference sequence). Deletions cut 3 bases from V and 10 bases from J, with 10 bases between. The CDR3 consists of 12 residues. Written as DNA, the CDR3 is TGTGCCAGCAGCCAGACTGCGCACGAGCAGTTCTTC. Translating it yields CASSQTAHEQFF.

This clonotype was observed a few times. The rearrangement links TRBV30 to TRBJ2-7, with TRBD1 identical over 8 bases. CDR1 and CDR2 from the germline V gene are GTSNPN and SVGIG (reference sequence). This CDR3 has 14 amino acids. The V segment lost 8 bases and the J segment 0 bases; nucleotides outside the gene matches: 9. The CDR3 nucleotides read TGTGCCGGAAGGAGACAGGGGAGCTCCTACGAGCAGTACTTC. Translated, it gives CAGRRQGSSYEQYF.

The chain combines TRBV28 with TRBJ1-1; a possible D gene is TRBD1 (5 bases). Germline lookup yields CDR1 MDHEN and CDR2 SYDVKM. This CDR3 has 13 residues. The ends were cut back, 6 bases at V and 10 bases at J, with 18 bases in the middle. The chain's CDR3 is CASSWGLGFRAFF. As DNA, the CDR3 is TGTGCCAGCAGCTGGGGCCTGGGATTCAGAGCTTTCTTT.

The chain joins TRBV7-9 to TRBJ2-7; 8 bases map to TRBD1. The CDR3 spans 14 residues. Trimming removed 7 bases from V and 3 bases from J; junction bases left unmatched: 8. The germline V gene has CDR1 SEHNR and CDR2 FQNEAQ (reference sequence). The CDR3 reads CASTLLDRDYEQYF. As DNA, the CDR3 is TGTGCCAGCACCCTTCTGGACAGGGACTACGAGCAGTACTTC.

The chain has TRBV6-1 and TRBJ1-1, with no clear D. The CDR3 is 13 residues long. Germline V CDR1 and CDR2: MNHNS, SASEGT. V was cut by 2 bases and J by 5 bases, with 9 bases left in between. The CDR3 DNA sequence: TGTGCCAGCAGTGAATACAGCGGAACTGAAGCTTTCTTT. This gives the protein CASSEYSGTEAFF.

The chain carries TRBV20-1 and TRBJ2-5, with 7 bases matching TRBD1. The CDR3 runs to 11 residues. The germline CDR1 and CDR2 sequences are DFQATT and SNEGSKA (reference sequence). The V and J ends lost 5 bases and 3 bases, in that order; junction bases with no gene match: 0. The CDR3 DNA is TGCAGTGCTCAGGGGGAAGAGACCCAGTACTTC. It translates to CSAQGEETQYF.

This clonotype was counted at least ten times. V and J are TRBV7-3 and TRBJ2-7; D perhaps matches TRBD2 (7 bases). Trimming took 2 bases from V and 6 from J, leaving 14 bases between them. The CDR3 covers 14 residues. Germline V CDR1 and CDR2: SGHTA, FQGTGA. The CDR3 DNA is TGTGCCAGCAGCTTAGGGGGGGGCGCGGGCGAGCAGTACTTC. Its translation: CASSLGGGAGEQYF.

The J gene is TRBJ2-7, the V gene TRBV20-1, with unresolved D. Trimming cost V 0 bases and J 0 bases, with 12 bases left between them. This CDR3 contains 15 residues. Germline-derived CDR1 and CDR2 are DFQATT and SNEGSKA (reference sequence). The CDR3 sequence is CSARDWVRPSYEQYF. Written as DNA, the CDR3 is TGCAGTGCTAGAGATTGGGTTAGACCCTCCTACGAGCAGTACTTC.

This clonotype appeared a few times. The chain uses TRBV6-1 and TRBJ2-7; unclear D gene. Per germline, CDR1 MNHNS and CDR2 SASEGT. V dropped 10 bases and J dropped 5 bases, with 18 bases sitting between them. The CDR3 covers 13 residues. CDR3 bases: TGTGCCACAAATCCTCGAGGCGGTGACGAGCAGTACTTC. Translation gives CATNPRGGDEQYF.

This clonotype was detected only a few times. The genes are TRBV18 and TRBJ2-1; weak D call: TRBD1 (6 bases). The CDR3 runs to 13 residues. V was pared by 4 bases and J by 9 bases, with 13 bases between. Per germline, CDR1 KGHSH and CDR2 LQKENI. In DNA form, the CDR3 reads TGTGCCAGCTCACGGGACACCCCCAGTGAGCAGTTCTTC. This sequence encodes CASSRDTPSEQFF.

This chain uses TRBV29-1 with TRBJ1-2, with D perhaps TRBD1 (6 bases). Germline CDR1 reads SQVTM; CDR2 reads ANQGSEA. The CDR3 runs 13 residues. V lost 7 bases and J 0 bases, leaving 12 bases between the germline ends. CDR3 nucleotides: TGCAGCGCCGCACAGGGTCCTAACTATGGCTACACCTTC. Residues: CSAAQGPNYGYTF. Using reference TRBV29-1 and TRBJ1-2 for the parts outside the CDR3, the full variable domain is SAVISQKPSRDICQRGTSLTIQCQVDSQVTMMFWYRQQPGQSLTLIATANQGSEATYESGFVIDKFPISRPNLTFSTLTVSNMSPEDSSIYLCSAAQGPNYGYTFGSGTRLTVV.

The chain recombines TRBV18 with TRBJ2-1, with D possibly matching TRBD2 (6 bases). The CDR3 runs 16 residues. Trimming removed 3 bases at V and 7 bases at J, with 19 bases between. Germline CDR1 KGHSH, CDR2 LQKENI. CDR3 nucleotides: TGTGCCAGCTCACCCCCACTAGCAGGTCAGGGAAATGAGCAGTTCTTC. It codes for CASSPPLAGQGNEQFF.

Ten or more counts support this clonotype. V usage is TRBV27 and J usage is TRBJ1-1; tentatively, D is TRBD1 (5 bases). The CDR3 is 13 residues long. Per the germline V gene, CDR1 is MNHEY and CDR2 is SMNVEV (reference sequence). Trimming removed 3 bases at V and 4 bases at J, with 9 bases between. CDR3 sequence: CASSFPGSTEAFF. CDR3 nucleotide sequence: TGTGCCAGCAGTTTTCCAGGGAGCACTGAAGCTTTCTTT.

This clonotype was recorded at least ten times. As DNA, the CDR3 is TGTGCCAGCAGGGGACAGACAGCTAACTATGGCTACACCTTC. Amino acids: CASRGQTANYGYTF. The chain couples TRBV28 to TRBJ1-2, with 7 bases fitting TRBD1. This CDR3 region has 14 residues. The V segment lost 6 bases and the J segment 0 bases; nucleotides outside the gene matches: 4. CDR1 MDHEN and CDR2 SYDVKM come from the germline V gene.

The chain links TRBV6-2 or TRBV6-3 to TRBJ2-7; 10 bases are a match to TRBD1. V lost 6 bases and J lost 2; bases outside the gene matches: 7. The germline V gene has CDR1 MNHEY and CDR2 SVGEGT. This CDR3 comprises 15 residues. The CDR3 DNA reads TGTGCCAGCAGCCAAGTTGGGACAGGGGCCTACGAGCAGTACTTC. Protein: CASSQVGTGAYEQYF.

The sample holds a few counts of this clonotype. This chain links TRBV28 with TRBJ2-1; 8 bases are shared with TRBD2. Germline V gene lookup returns CDR1 MDHEN and CDR2 SYDVKM. This CDR3 spans 15 amino acids. The J segment lost 6 bases and the V segment lost 4 bases, leaving 8 bases of the junction unmatched. The CDR3 bases are TGTGCCAGCAGTTCGCCGGGACTAGGCCTCAATGAGCAGTTCTTC. Amino acids: CASSSPGLGLNEQFF.

This chain connects TRBV12-3 or TRBV12-4 to TRBJ2-1, with 10 bases identical to TRBD2. The trim removed 3 bases at V and 5 bases at J, leaving 10 bases unmatched. The CDR3 has 17 amino acids. The CDR3: CASSFRSGTSANNEQFF. The CDR3 DNA reads TGTGCCAGCAGTTTTCGGTCAGGGACTAGCGCCAACAATGAGCAGTTCTTC.

The V and J genes are TRBV11-1 and TRBJ2-2, with D possibly being TRBD2 (6 bases). Germline assignment: CDR1 SGHAT and CDR2 FQDESV (reference sequence). V was clipped by 5 bases and J by 5 bases, with 15 bases between them. The CDR3 runs 15 residues. CDR3 region: CASSPHGTLTGELFF. In DNA form, the CDR3 reads TGTGCCAGCAGCCCACATGGGACTCTGACCGGGGAGCTGTTTTTT.

This rearrangement joins TRBV9 to TRBJ1-1, with D maybe TRBD1 (5 bases). Trimming took 4 bases from V and 0 from J, leaving 13 bases between them. This CDR3 is built from 15 residues. The germline CDR1 and CDR2 sequences are SGDLS and YYNGEE. The CDR3 DNA is TGTGCCAGCAGCACCAGGGCCGAATTGAACACTGAAGCTTTCTTT. Its protein product is CASSTRAELNTEAFF.

J is TRBJ2-7 and V is TRBV7-9; D assignment may be TRBD1 or TRBD2 (7 bases each). The V gene lost 4 bases and the J gene lost 5 bases, with 15 bases spanning the gap. The CDR3 is 14 residues long. Germline V gene sequence: CDR1 SEHNR, CDR2 FQNEAQ (reference sequence). In DNA form, the CDR3 reads TGTGCCAGCAGCTGGAGACAGGGAGGGGACGAGCAGTACTTC. Amino acid sequence: CASSWRQGGDEQYF.

The V call is TRBV3-1, the J call TRBJ2-2; 10 bases map to TRBD2. V was clipped by 4 bases and J by 5 bases; unmatched bases: 10. Germline values: CDR1 LGHDT, CDR2 YNNKEL (reference sequence). The CDR3 contains 17 residues. The CDR3 nucleotides are TGTGCCAGCAGCCCCGGGGGAGCGGGAGGGCGAACCGGGGAGCTGTTTTTT. This encodes CASSPGGAGGRTGELFF.

This clonotype showed up many times. The CDR3 sequence is CASSESGNTGELFF. CDR3 DNA sequence: TGTGCCAGCAGTGAATCTGGAAATACCGGGGAGCTGTTTTTT. The chain carries TRBV2 and TRBJ2-2; D is ambiguous. CDR3 size: 14 residues. V was trimmed by 2 bases and J by 5 bases, leaving 9 bases between them. Per the germline V gene, CDR1 is SNHLY and CDR2 is FYNNEI. Drawing the rest from reference TRBV2 and TRBJ2-2, the complete variable domain is EPEVTQTPSHQVTQMGQEVILRCVPISNHLYFYWYRQILGQKVEFLVSFYNNEISEKSEIFDDQFSVERPDGSNFTLKIRSTKLEDSAMYFCASSESGNTGELFFGEGSRLTVL.

This clonotype was detected only a few times. The chain joins TRBV20-1 to TRBJ2-3; possibly TRBD1 for D (6 bases). Germline assignment: CDR1 DFQATT and CDR2 SNEGSKA (reference sequence). The length of the CDR3 is 13 residues. V was trimmed by 2 bases and J by 6 bases, leaving 12 bases between them. The CDR3 nucleotides read TGCAGTGCTAGACTGGGGGCTGGTGATACGCAGTATTTT. Translation gives CSARLGAGDTQYF.